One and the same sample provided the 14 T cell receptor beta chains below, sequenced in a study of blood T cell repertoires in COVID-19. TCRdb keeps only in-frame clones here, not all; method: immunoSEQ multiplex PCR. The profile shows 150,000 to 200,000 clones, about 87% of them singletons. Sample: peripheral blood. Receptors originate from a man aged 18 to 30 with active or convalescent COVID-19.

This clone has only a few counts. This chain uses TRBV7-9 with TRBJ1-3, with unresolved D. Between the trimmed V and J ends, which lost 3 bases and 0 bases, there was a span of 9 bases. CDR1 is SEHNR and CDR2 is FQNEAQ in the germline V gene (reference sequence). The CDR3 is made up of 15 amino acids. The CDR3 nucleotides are TGTGCCAGCAGCTTGAATACTGGCTCTGGAAACACCATATATTTT. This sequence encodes CASSLNTGSGNTIYF. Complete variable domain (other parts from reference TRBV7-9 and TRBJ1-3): DTGVSQNPRHKITKRGQNVTFRCDPISEHNRLYWYRQTLGQGPEFLTYFQNEAQLEKSRLLSDRFSAERPKGSFSTLEIQRTEQGDSAMYLCASSLNTGSGNTIYFGEGSWLTVV.

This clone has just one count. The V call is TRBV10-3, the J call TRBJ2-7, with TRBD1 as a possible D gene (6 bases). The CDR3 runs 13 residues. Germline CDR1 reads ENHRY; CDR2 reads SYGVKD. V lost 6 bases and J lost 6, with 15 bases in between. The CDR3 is CAIRQGTLSEQYV. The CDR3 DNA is TGTGCCATCAGGCAGGGGACCCTCAGCGAGCAGTACGTC.

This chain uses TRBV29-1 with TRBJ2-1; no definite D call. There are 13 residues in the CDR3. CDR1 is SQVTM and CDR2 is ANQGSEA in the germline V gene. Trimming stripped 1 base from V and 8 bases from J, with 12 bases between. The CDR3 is CSVEGLTFDEQFF. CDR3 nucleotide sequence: TGCAGCGTTGAAGGACTCACGTTCGATGAGCAGTTCTTC.

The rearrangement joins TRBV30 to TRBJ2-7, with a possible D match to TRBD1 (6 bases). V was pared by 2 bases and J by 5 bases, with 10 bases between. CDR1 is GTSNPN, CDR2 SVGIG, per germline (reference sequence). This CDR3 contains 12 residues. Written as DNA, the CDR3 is TGTGCCTGGAGTCAACAGGGCCACGAGCAGTACTTC. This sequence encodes CAWSQQGHEQYF.

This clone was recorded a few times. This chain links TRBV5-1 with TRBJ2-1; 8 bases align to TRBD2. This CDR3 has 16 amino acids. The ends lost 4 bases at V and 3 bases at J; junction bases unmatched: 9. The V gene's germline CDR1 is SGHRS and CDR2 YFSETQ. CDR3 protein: CASSPNPGTSYNEQFF. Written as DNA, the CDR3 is TGCGCCAGCAGCCCGAATCCCGGGACTAGCTACAATGAGCAGTTCTTC.

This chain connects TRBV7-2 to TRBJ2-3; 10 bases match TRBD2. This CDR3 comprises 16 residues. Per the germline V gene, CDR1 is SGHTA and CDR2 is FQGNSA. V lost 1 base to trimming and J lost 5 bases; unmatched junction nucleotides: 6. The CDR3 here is CASSLGLAGAQDTQYF. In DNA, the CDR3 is TGTGCCAGCAGCTTAGGGCTAGCGGGAGCCCAAGATACGCAGTATTTT.

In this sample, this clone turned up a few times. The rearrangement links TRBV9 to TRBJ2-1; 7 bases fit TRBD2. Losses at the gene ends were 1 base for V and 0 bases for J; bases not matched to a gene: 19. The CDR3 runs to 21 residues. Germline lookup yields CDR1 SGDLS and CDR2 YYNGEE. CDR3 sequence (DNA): TGTGCCAGCAGCGTACGGTCCTGGGGCGGGAGTGGGGGAAGCTCCTACAATGAGCAGTTCTTC. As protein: CASSVRSWGGSGGSSYNEQFF.

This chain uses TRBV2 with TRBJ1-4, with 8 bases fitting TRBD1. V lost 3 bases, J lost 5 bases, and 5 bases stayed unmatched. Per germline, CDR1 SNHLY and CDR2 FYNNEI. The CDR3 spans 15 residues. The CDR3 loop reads CASSDRGLRNEKLFF. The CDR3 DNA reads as TGTGCCAGCAGTGACAGGGGGCTTAGGAATGAAAAACTGTTTTTT.

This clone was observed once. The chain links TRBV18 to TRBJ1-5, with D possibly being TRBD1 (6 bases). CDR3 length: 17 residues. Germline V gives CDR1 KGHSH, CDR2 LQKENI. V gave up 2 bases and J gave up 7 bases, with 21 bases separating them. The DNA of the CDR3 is TGTGCCAGCTCACCAAACCGAGGCGGGGGGCAGCGGCAGCCCCAGCATTTT. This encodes CASSPNRGGGQRQPQHF.

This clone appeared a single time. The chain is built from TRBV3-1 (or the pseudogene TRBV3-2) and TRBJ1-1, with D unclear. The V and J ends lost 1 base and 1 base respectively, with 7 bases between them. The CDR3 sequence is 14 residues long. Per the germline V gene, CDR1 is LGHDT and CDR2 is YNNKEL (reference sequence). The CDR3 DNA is TGTGCCAGCAGCCAAGTGTCCAAGAACACTGAAGCTTTCTTT. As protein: CASSQVSKNTEAFF.

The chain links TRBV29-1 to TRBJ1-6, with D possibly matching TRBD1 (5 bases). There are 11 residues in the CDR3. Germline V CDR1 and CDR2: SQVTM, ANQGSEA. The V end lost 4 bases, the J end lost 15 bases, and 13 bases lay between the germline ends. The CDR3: CSVGEGPVLHF. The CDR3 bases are TGCAGCGTTGGGGAGGGGCCGGTCCTCCACTTT.

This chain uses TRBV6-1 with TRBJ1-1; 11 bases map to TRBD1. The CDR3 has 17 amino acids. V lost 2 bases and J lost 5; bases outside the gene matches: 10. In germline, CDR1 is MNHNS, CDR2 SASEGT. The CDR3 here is CASSERTDRGLGTEAFF. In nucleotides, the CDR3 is TGTGCCAGCAGTGAAAGGACGGACAGGGGGCTTGGGACTGAAGCTTTCTTT.

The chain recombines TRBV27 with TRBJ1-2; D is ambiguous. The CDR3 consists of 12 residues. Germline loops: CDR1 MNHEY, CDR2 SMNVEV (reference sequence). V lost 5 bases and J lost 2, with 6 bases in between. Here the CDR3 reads CASSNSNYGYTF. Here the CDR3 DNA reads TGTGCCAGCAGTAATTCGAACTATGGCTACACCTTC.

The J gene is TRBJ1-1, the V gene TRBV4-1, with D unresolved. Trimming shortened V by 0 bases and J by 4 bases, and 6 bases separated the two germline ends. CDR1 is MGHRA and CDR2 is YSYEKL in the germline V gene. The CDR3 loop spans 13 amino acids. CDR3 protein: CASSQDFITEAFF. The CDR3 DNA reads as TGCGCCAGCAGCCAAGACTTTATCACTGAAGCTTTCTTT.